These T cell receptor beta chains were read from a single sample in a study of beta chain features in type 1 diabetes. Assay used: immunoSEQ multiplex PCR; TCRdb lists only in-frame clones, some missing. The sample consists of around 330,000 clones, roughly 9.6% of them appearing once. Sequenced material: naive CD4+ T cells from blood. The origin of the receptors is a woman between 25 and 40 years old in good health. CDR3s include the opening cysteine and the closing phenylalanine or tryptophan. A D gene is named only where the DNA matches it firmly. Clone size is given for some rows only: seen once, a few or many times, or a class if the clone is expanded.

d_call	v_call	clone_size	j_call	cdr3_nt	cdr3_aa
TRBD1	TRBV5-1	few	TRBJ2-3	TGCGCCAGCAGCGCGCCGGGACAGCACACAGATACGCAGTATTTT	CASSAPGQHTDTQYF
NA	TRBV7-2	NA	TRBJ2-5	TGTGCCAGCAGCTCACCAGCGGCCCGAGAGACCCAGTACTTC	CASSSPAARETQYF
NA	TRBV4-3	NA	TRBJ2-1	TGCGCCAGCAGCCAGGGAGCGAGCTCCTACAATGAGCAGTTCTTC	CASSQGASSYNEQFF
NA	TRBV9	NA	TRBJ2-5	TGTGCCAGCAGCGCCGCGGGACAGCGACAAGAGACCCAGTACTTC	CASSAAGQRQETQYF
NA	TRBV2	few	TRBJ2-2	TGTGCCAGCAAGGTAGCGGTGAACACCGGGGAGCTGTTTTTT	CASKVAVNTGELFF
NA	TRBV6-5	NA	TRBJ2-7	TGTGCCAGCAGCACAACCTCAGGGGTGGTTGAGCAGTACTTC	CASSTTSGVVEQYF
NA	TRBV14	few	TRBJ2-2	TGTGCCAGCAGCCAAGTTGGGGGGATTTCCGGGGAGCTGTTTTTT	CASSQVGGISGELFF
NA	TRBV11-1	NA	TRBJ2-3	TGTGCCAGCAGCTTAGAAAAGGGGCCGAGCACAGATACGCAGTATTTT	CASSLEKGPSTDTQYF
TRBD2	TRBV4-2	few	TRBJ2-7	TGTGCCAGCAGCCAGGTTGGCGGGAGCTCCTACGAGCAGTACTTC	CASSQVGGSSYEQYF
NA	TRBV18	few	TRBJ2-7	TGTGCCAGCTCAACCCGGGGGAATAGCTACGAGCAGTACTTC	CASSTRGNSYEQYF
NA	TRBV29-1	few	TRBJ2-1	TGCAGCGTTGCTTACAATGAGCAGTTCTTC	CSVAYNEQFF
NA	TRBV18	few	TRBJ1-1	TGTGCCAGCTCACCAGTGGAGGATACTGAAGCTTTCTTT	CASSPVEDTEAFF
NA	TRBV18	few	TRBJ1-1	TGTGCCAGCTCACCTTCCTTGAACACTGAAGCTTTCTTT	CASSPSLNTEAFF
TRBD2	TRBV9	few	TRBJ2-5	TGTGCCAGCAGCGTAGAACTAGCGGGACCCCAGTACTTC	CASSVELAGPQYF
NA	TRBV11-2	few	TRBJ1-1	TGTGCCAGCAGCCGGGTGAACACTGAAGCTTTCTTT	CASSRVNTEAFF
TRBD1	TRBV4-1	NA	TRBJ2-1	TGCGCCAGCAGAGCCCCGGGACAGGGTCGGGATGAGCAGTTCTTC	CASRAPGQGRDEQFF
NA	TRBV19	few	TRBJ2-3	TGTGCCAGTACGAGGTCAGGGATCACAGATACGCAGTATTTT	CASTRSGITDTQYF
NA	TRBV28	NA	TRBJ2-3	TGTGCCAGCAGCACGGGAGTTAGCACAGATACGCAGTATTTT	CASSTGVSTDTQYF
TRBD1	TRBV6-6	NA	TRBJ1-2	TGTGCCAGCAGTCGACAGGGGGTGGTCTATGGCTACACCTTC	CASSRQGVVYGYTF
NA	TRBV4-3	few	TRBJ2-3	TGCGCCAGCAGCCAAGGTCTAGCAGGTGTAGATACGCAGTATTTT	CASSQGLAGVDTQYF
TRBD2	TRBV9	few	TRBJ2-1	TGTGCCAGCAGCTTCGGGACTAGCTACACCATCAATGAGCAGTTCTTC	CASSFGTSYTINEQFF
NA	TRBV19	NA	TRBJ1-1	TGTGCCAGTAGTAACGCAGGGGATAACACTGAAGCTTTCTTT	CASSNAGDNTEAFF
NA	TRBV7-2	few	TRBJ1-4	TGTGCCAGCAGCTTAGAGCGGGGGCTAAGAGGTGAAAAACTGTTTTTT	CASSLERGLRGEKLFF
TRBD1	TRBV10-3	NA	TRBJ1-1	TGTGCCATCAGTTCTGGGACAGGGCCCCACACTGAAGCTTTCTTT	CAISSGTGPHTEAFF
NA	TRBV5-1	NA	TRBJ1-5	TGCGCCAGCAGCTTGGACGGGAGCAGCAATCAGCCCCAGCATTTT	CASSLDGSSNQPQHF
NA	TRBV6-5	NA	TRBJ2-2	TGTGCCAGCAGTTACTCGGACACGACGAACACCGGGGAGCTGTTTTTT	CASSYSDTTNTGELFF
TRBD2	TRBV19	NA	TRBJ2-7	TGTGCCAGTAGCCGGAGCGGGACGCGCAATTCCTACGAGCAGTACTTC	CASSRSGTRNSYEQYF
NA	TRBV30	few	TRBJ1-5	TGTGCCTGGAGTCTTTACGCCTACTTGGAGCCCCAGCATTTT	CAWSLYAYLEPQHF
TRBD1	TRBV5-4	few	TRBJ1-2	TGTGCCAGCAGCTCGGACAGGGGCGGCTATGGCTACACCTTC	CASSSDRGGYGYTF
TRBD2	TRBV23-1	NA	TRBJ2-7	TGCGCCAGCAGTCATTACCGGGGACTAGCGGGAGGGGGCGAGCAGTACTTC	CASSHYRGLAGGGEQYF
NA	TRBV25-1	few	TRBJ2-3	TGTGCCAGCAGTGAAGGTTTGAGCAGCACAGATACGCAGTATTTT	CASSEGLSSTDTQYF
NA	TRBV6-1	NA	TRBJ2-1	TGTGCCAGCAGTGAGCGGGATGCTTTGGGGCAGTTCTTC	CASSERDALGQFF
TRBD2	TRBV4-3	NA	TRBJ2-7	TGCGCCAGCAGCCAAGAAAGGTGGGGACTAGACTCCTACGAGCAGTACTTC	CASSQERWGLDSYEQYF
NA	TRBV15	NA	TRBJ2-7	TGTGCCACCAGCAGAGATCAGGGAACCGGTTACGAGCAGTACTTC	CATSRDQGTGYEQYF
NA	TRBV29-1	NA	TRBJ2-7	TGCAGCGCCAGCCGGGGAACCTACGAGCAGTACTTC	CSASRGTYEQYF
NA	TRBV29-1	few	TRBJ1-4	TGCAGCGCCCGAGGTAAAGTGTCAGCCACTGAAAAACTGTTTTTT	CSARGKVSATEKLFF
NA	TRBV28	NA	TRBJ2-6	TGTGCCAGCAGTTTATTTCTGGGGGCGTCTGGGGCCAACGTCCTGACTTTC	CASSLFLGASGANVLTF
TRBD1	TRBV18	few	TRBJ2-1	TGTGCCAGCTCACTAGACAGGGTTGGTACCAATGAGCAGTTCTTC	CASSLDRVGTNEQFF
TRBD2	TRBV4-2	few	TRBJ2-7	TGTGCCAGCAGCCCTGGACTAGCGGGTATTACGCTGCCCGAGCAGTACTTC	CASSPGLAGITLPEQYF
TRBD2	TRBV7-2	NA	TRBJ2-5	TGTGCCAGCAGCCGGGAGGGTCAGGAGACCCAGTACTTC	CASSREGQETQYF
TRBD1	TRBV29-1	NA	TRBJ1-1	TGCAGCGTAGATACAGGGGGGCGGGGAGCTTTCTTT	CSVDTGGRGAFF
TRBD2	TRBV5-1	NA	TRBJ2-5	TGCGCCAGCAGCACCGGGACTAGCGAAATTGAGACCCAGTACTTC	CASSTGTSEIETQYF
NA	TRBV18	few	TRBJ2-5	TGTGCCAGCTCACCGCTGGTAGCGTCTTACGAGACCCAGTACTTC	CASSPLVASYETQYF
NA	TRBV19	few	TRBJ2-7	TGTGCCAGTAGTATTGACACGACCGGGGTGTCGCAGTACTTC	CASSIDTTGVSQYF
TRBD1	TRBV4-3	NA	TRBJ2-1	TGCGCCAGCAGCCAGGGACAGGGGTTCTACAATGAGCAGTTCTTC	CASSQGQGFYNEQFF
NA	TRBV2	NA	TRBJ2-5	TGTGCCAGCAGCACAACTGCCAGGCAGACCCAGTACTTC	CASSTTARQTQYF
TRBD2	TRBV7-3	NA	TRBJ2-1	TGTGCCAGCAGCCCCCTCGGCGGGAGTAGCTCCTACAATGAGCAGTTCTTC	CASSPLGGSSSYNEQFF
TRBD1	TRBV9	NA	TRBJ1-1	TGTGCCAGCAGCGGCAGGGGGCTCGACACTGAAGCTTTCTTT	CASSGRGLDTEAFF
TRBD1	TRBV19	NA	TRBJ2-1	TGTGCCAGTAGTATACGGACAGGGTTAGATGAGCAGTTCTTC	CASSIRTGLDEQFF